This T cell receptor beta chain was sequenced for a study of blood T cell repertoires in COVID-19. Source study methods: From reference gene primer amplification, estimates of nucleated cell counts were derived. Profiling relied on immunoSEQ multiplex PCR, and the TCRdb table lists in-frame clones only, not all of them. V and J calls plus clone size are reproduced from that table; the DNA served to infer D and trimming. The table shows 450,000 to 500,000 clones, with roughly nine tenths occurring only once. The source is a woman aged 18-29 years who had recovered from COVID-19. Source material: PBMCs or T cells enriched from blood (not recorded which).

The CDR3: CASSYLDRKNTEAFF. CDR3 DNA: TGTGCCAGCAGTTACTTGGACAGAAAGAACACTGAAGCTTTCTTT. This rearrangement joins TRBV27 to TRBJ1-1; TRBD1 is a possible D gene (6 bases). From germline, CDR1 is MNHEY and CDR2 SMNVEV (reference sequence). V gave up 4 bases and J gave up 1 base, with 13 bases separating them. The CDR3 runs to 15 residues.